This T cell receptor beta chain appears in the sequencing data of a study of neurological immune-mediated disorders. Study-level points and caveats: HTLV-1-associated myelopathy had the most TCR clonal expansion, whereas multiple sclerosis had the least (lower than in healthy controls).

This CDR3 comprises 13 residues. V gave up 2 bases and J gave up 5 bases, with 7 bases separating them. Germline values: CDR1 SGHAT, CDR2 FQNNGV. With 10-nucleotide random UMIs, 5'RACE was used to make the cDNA. Over 170 million TCR-beta sequences from 15-18 subjects came from every sequencing run. TCRdb reprocessed the 5' RACE reads via MiXCR and lists one record per CDR3 protein. The table has about 70,000 distinct CDR3 sequences, roughly 4.9% seen once; the top ten hold about 5.3%. The unsorted libraries originated from 2 million PBMCs kept at -80 C. The table lists this clonotype with many counts. No antigen is known for it.

The genes are TRBV11-2 and TRBJ2-1; D is ambiguous. Specimen: PBMCs. This TCR was sampled from a human donor with multiple sclerosis. The donor label of this sample is uncertain. The CDR3 region is CASSLWADNEQFF. The CDR3 nucleotides are TGTGCCAGCAGCTTATGGGCGGACAATGAGCAGTTCTTC.